One and the same sample provided the 13 T cell receptor beta chains below, sequenced in a study of CD8 T cells in Susac syndrome. Random hexamers served to reverse transcribe roughly 0.45 to 1 ug RNA. TCRdb analysed the immunoSEQ multiplex PCR reads with MiXCR anew, one entry per CDR3 protein. The data show under 550,000 distinct CDR3 sequences, with 75% to 90% seen just once and approximately 0.12% held by the top ten. Material: CD8+ T cells from PBMCs. Receptor source: a human donor with multiple sclerosis.

The chain couples TRBV30 to TRBJ2-7; D uncertain. The germline CDR1 and CDR2 sequences are GTSNPN and SVGIG (reference sequence). CDR3 length equals 13 residues. V was cut by 1 base and J by 1 base, with 8 bases left in between. CDR3 loop: CAWSEGLSYEQYF. The CDR3 bases are TGTGCCTGGAGTGAGGGTCTTTCCTACGAGCAGTACTTC.

V is TRBV7-2 and J is TRBJ2-7, with D tentatively TRBD1 (5 bases). The V gene lost 5 bases and the J gene lost 2 bases, with 13 bases spanning the gap. The CDR3 contains 14 residues. Germline V CDR1 and CDR2: SGHTA, FQGNSA. CDR3 nucleotides: TGTGCCAGCAGCGCCCCAGGGTTGACCTACGAGCAGTACTTC. This sequence encodes CASSAPGLTYEQYF.

Only a few counts were recorded for this clonotype. The rearrangement links TRBV6-2 or TRBV6-3 to TRBJ2-5; the match to TRBD2 covers 7 bases. Per germline, CDR1 MNHEY and CDR2 SVGEGT. Trimming cost V 3 bases and J 4 bases; bases outside gene matches: 8. The CDR3 length is 15 residues. Here the CDR3 reads CASSYPREGRETQYF. The CDR3 DNA sequence: TGTGCCAGCAGTTATCCCAGGGAGGGACGAGAGACCCAGTACTTC.

The V and J genes are TRBV4-1 and TRBJ1-2; TRBD1 is a possible D gene (5 bases). V lost 1 base and J 5 bases, leaving 17 bases between the germline ends. CDR3 length: 16 amino acids. The V gene's germline CDR1 is MGHRA and CDR2 YSYEKL. The CDR3 is CASSQVFRRVWYGYTF. As DNA, the CDR3 is TGCGCCAGCAGCCAAGTTTTTCGCAGGGTTTGGTATGGCTACACCTTC.

This chain links TRBV23-1 with TRBJ1-5; D is ambiguous. TRBV23-1 is identified as an open reading frame with a role that is uncertain. Trimming stripped 3 bases from V and 4 bases from J, with 10 bases between. The CDR3 contains 14 residues. The CDR3 region has the DNA TGCGCCAGCAGTCAGGCAGATCATAATCAGCCCCAGCATTTT. This sequence encodes CASSQADHNQPQHF.

This clonotype was detected only once. The rearrangement joins TRBV20-1 to TRBJ2-1; 12 nucleotides match TRBD2. The CDR3 length is 20 residues. Trimming cost V 0 bases and J 1 base; bases outside gene matches: 13. Germline V CDR1 and CDR2: DFQATT, SNEGSKA (reference sequence). The CDR3 region has the DNA TGCAGTGCTAGAGATTCTAGCGGGAGGGCGCGTGGTGTGTCCTACAATGAGCAGTTCTTC. Translating gives CSARDSSGRARGVSYNEQFF.

The chain joins TRBV20-1 to TRBJ2-1, with no clear D. V was clipped by 3 bases and J by 5 bases, with 11 bases between them. CDR3 length: 13 residues. Germline V gene sequence: CDR1 DFQATT, CDR2 SNEGSKA (reference sequence). This chain's CDR3 is CSARSFANNEQFF. As DNA, the CDR3 is TGCAGTGCTAGGTCCTTCGCGAACAATGAGCAGTTCTTC.

V usage is TRBV19 and J usage is TRBJ2-7; 10 nucleotides line up with TRBD2. J was trimmed by 3 bases and V by 5 bases; bases with no gene match: 7. Germline V lookup: CDR1 LNHDA, CDR2 SQIVND (reference sequence). The length of the CDR3 is 15 residues. The CDR3: CASSPTSGEIYEQYF. The CDR3 coding sequence is TGTGCCAGTAGTCCAACTAGCGGGGAGATCTACGAGCAGTACTTC.

The rearrangement uses TRBV12-3 or TRBV12-4 and TRBJ2-7; 7 nucleotides align to TRBD2. The CDR3 consists of 12 residues. Losses at the gene ends were 7 bases for V and 5 bases for J; bases not matched to a gene: 5. The CDR3 sequence: CASNPGGDEQYF. The CDR3 DNA reads as TGTGCCAGCAACCCTGGGGGGGACGAGCAGTACTTC.

V is TRBV11-2 and J is TRBJ2-1; the match to TRBD2 covers 11 bases. CDR1 is SGHAT and CDR2 is FQNNGV in the germline V gene. J gave up 8 bases and V 2 bases, and 5 bases lay outside the gene matches. This CDR3 is 15 amino acids long. For the CDR3, the DNA is TGTGCCAGCAGCTTATATAGCGGGAGGGCCTATGAGCAGTTCTTC. Translating gives CASSLYSGRAYEQFF.

In this sample, this clonotype turned up a few times. The rearrangement joins TRBV14 to TRBJ2-2, with D hard to call. CDR3 length equals 12 residues. Per germline, CDR1 SGHDN and CDR2 FVKESK. Trimming shortened V by 2 bases and J by 11 bases, and 9 bases separated the two germline ends. The CDR3 spells CASSQPASELFF. The CDR3 DNA sequence: TGTGCCAGCAGCCAACCTGCTAGTGAGCTGTTTTTT.

The genes are TRBV7-9 and TRBJ1-1, with 11 bases that match TRBD1. V shed 4 bases and J 10 bases; nucleotides not matched to a gene: 11. The CDR3 contains 15 residues. Germline-derived CDR1 and CDR2 are SEHNR and FQNEAQ (reference sequence). The DNA of the CDR3 is TGTGCCAGCAGCTCATCCCGGGACAGGGGGATAGGAGCTTTCTTT. Translated, it gives CASSSSRDRGIGAFF. The whole variable domain, remainder taken from reference TRBV7-9 and TRBJ1-1, is DTGVSQNPRHKITKRGQNVTFRCDPISEHNRLYWYRQTLGQGPEFLTYFQNEAQLEKSRLLSDRFSAERPKGSFSTLEIQRTEQGDSAMYLCASSSSRDRGIGAFFGQGTRLTVV.

V and J are TRBV12-3 or TRBV12-4 and TRBJ2-5; D is possibly TRBD1 (5 bases). The CDR3 is made up of 14 amino acids. V lost 8 bases, J lost 5 bases, and 18 bases lay in between. The CDR3 coding sequence is TGTGCCAGCCGAAGATTAGGGGCCGAGGAGACCCAGTACTTC. Translating gives CASRRLGAEETQYF.